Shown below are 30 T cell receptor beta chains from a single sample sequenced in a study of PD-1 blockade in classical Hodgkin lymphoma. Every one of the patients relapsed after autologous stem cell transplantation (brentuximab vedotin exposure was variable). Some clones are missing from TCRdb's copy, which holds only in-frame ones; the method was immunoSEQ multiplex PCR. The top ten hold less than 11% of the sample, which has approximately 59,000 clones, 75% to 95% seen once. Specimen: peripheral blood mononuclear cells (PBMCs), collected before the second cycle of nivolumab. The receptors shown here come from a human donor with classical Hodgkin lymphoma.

The DNA of the CDR3 is TGTGCCAGCAGAACCGGGACTAGCGGAAACACCGGGGAGCTGTTTTTT. This gives the protein CASRTGTSGNTGELFF. The chain employs TRBV27 and TRBJ2-2, with 11 bases aligning to TRBD2. Trimming took 6 bases from V and 2 from J; bases not matched to a gene: 5. Germline lookup yields CDR1 MNHEY and CDR2 SMNVEV (reference sequence). The CDR3 is 16 residues long.

CDR3 coding DNA: TGTGCCAGTAGTATGTATGGCGGGGGAGTTTACAATGAGCAGTTCTTC. It encodes CASSMYGGGVYNEQFF. This chain connects TRBV19 to TRBJ2-1; 7 bases are a match to TRBD2. Germline CDR1 LNHDA, CDR2 SQIVND (reference sequence). The CDR3 totals 16 residues. V lost 3 bases, J lost 4 bases, and 9 bases stayed unmatched. Full variable domain (missing parts from reference TRBV19 and TRBJ2-1): DGGITQSPKYLFRKEGQNVTLSCEQNLNHDAMYWYRQDPGQGLRLIYYSQIVNDFQKGDIAEGYSVSREKKESFPLTVTSAQKNPTAFYLCASSMYGGGVYNEQFFGPGTRLTVL.

The CDR3 sequence: CASSVVGQGADTQYF. In nucleotides, the CDR3 is TGTGCCAGTAGTGTAGTGGGCCAGGGCGCAGATACGCAGTATTTT. V is TRBV19 and J is TRBJ2-3; a weak D match, TRBD1 (5 bases). Per germline, CDR1 LNHDA and CDR2 SQIVND (reference sequence). V was pared by 5 bases and J by 4 bases, with 16 bases between. The CDR3 extends over 15 amino acids.

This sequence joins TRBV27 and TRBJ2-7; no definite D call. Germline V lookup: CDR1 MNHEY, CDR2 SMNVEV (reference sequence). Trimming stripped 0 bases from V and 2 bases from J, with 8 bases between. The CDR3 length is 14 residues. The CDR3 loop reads CASSLSDNTYEQYF. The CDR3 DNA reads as TGTGCCAGCAGTTTATCTGACAATACCTACGAGCAGTACTTC.

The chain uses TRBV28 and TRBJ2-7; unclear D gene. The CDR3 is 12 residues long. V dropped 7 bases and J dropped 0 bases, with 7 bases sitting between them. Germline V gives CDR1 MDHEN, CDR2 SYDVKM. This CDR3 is CASTINSYEQYF. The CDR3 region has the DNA TGTGCCAGCACTATCAACTCCTACGAGCAGTACTTC.

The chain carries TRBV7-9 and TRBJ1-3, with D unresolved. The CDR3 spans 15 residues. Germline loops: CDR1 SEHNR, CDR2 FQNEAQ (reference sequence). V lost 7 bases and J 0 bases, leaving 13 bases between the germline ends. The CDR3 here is CASTPTPSSGNTIYF. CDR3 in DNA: TGTGCCAGCACCCCGACACCGAGCTCTGGAAACACCATATATTTT.

The CDR3 loop reads CASSLTGADTQYF. The CDR3 DNA is TGTGCCAGCAGCTTAACCGGGGCAGATACGCAGTATTTT. This chain joins TRBV7-6 and TRBJ2-3; perhaps TRBD2 as D (5 bases). The CDR3 spans 13 residues. Per germline, CDR1 SGHVS and CDR2 FNYEAQ. V was pared by 2 bases and J by 4 bases, with 7 bases between.

CDR3 DNA: TGTGCCAGCAGTGAAGCGGGCGGGATGGAAGCTTTCTTT. Amino acid sequence: CASSEAGGMEAFF. The rearrangement uses TRBV2 and TRBJ1-1; D uncertain. V was shortened by 0 bases and J by 8 bases, with 10 bases between the two germline ends. The CDR3 has 13 amino acids. CDR1 is SNHLY and CDR2 is FYNNEI in the germline V gene.

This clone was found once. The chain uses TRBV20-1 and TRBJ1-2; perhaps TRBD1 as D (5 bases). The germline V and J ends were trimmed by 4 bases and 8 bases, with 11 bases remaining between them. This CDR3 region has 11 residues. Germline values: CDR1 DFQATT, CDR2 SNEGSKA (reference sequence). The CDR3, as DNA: TGCAGTGCTAATCCCTCAGGGGGCTACACCTTC. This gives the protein CSANPSGGYTF.

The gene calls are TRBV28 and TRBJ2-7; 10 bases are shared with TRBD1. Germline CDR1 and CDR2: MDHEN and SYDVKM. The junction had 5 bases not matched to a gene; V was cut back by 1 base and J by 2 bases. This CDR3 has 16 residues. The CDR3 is CASSLLDRGVPYEQYF. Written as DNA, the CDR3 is TGTGCCAGCAGTTTATTGGACAGGGGGGTCCCCTACGAGCAGTACTTC. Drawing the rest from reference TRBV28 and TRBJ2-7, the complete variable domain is DVKVTQSSRYLVKRTGEKVFLECVQDMDHENMFWYRQDPGLGLRLIYFSYDVKMKEKGDIPEGYSVSREKKERFSLILESASTNQTSMYLCASSLLDRGVPYEQYFGPGTRLTVT.

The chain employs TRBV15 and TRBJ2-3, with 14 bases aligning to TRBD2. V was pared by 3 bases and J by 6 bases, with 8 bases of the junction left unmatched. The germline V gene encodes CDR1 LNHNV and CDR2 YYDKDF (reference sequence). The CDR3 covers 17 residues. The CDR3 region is CATSSPGLAGDVDTQYF. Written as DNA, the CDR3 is TGTGCCACCAGCAGCCCGGGACTAGCGGGAGATGTGGATACGCAGTATTTT.

The DNA for the CDR3 is TGTGCCAGCAGCTTAGATCCCGGAGTACCCTACGAGCAGTACTTC. Amino acids: CASSLDPGVPYEQYF. The V call is TRBV7-6, the J call TRBJ2-7; D is unresolved. The CDR3 consists of 15 residues. Germline V gene sequence: CDR1 SGHVS, CDR2 FNYEAQ. V gave up 1 base and J gave up 2 bases, with 12 bases separating them.

The CDR3 DNA is TGTGCCAGCTTCCCTAGGGGGATTAAACTAACAGATACGCAGTATTTT. This gives the protein CASFPRGIKLTDTQYF. The V and J genes are TRBV27 and TRBJ2-3; D might be TRBD1 (6 bases). The CDR3 extends over 16 amino acids. The V end lost 8 bases, the J end lost 3 bases, and 21 bases lay between the germline ends. Germline V CDR1 and CDR2: MNHEY, SMNVEV (reference sequence).

Written as DNA, the CDR3 is TGTGCCAGCAGGGCTACCGGGCTCCCGAAAGAGACCCAGTACTTC. Translated, it gives CASRATGLPKETQYF. The chain has TRBV2 and TRBJ2-5, with D uncertain. CDR3 length equals 15 residues. Germline CDR1 reads SNHLY; CDR2 reads FYNNEI. Trimming stripped 6 bases from V and 3 bases from J, with 17 bases between.

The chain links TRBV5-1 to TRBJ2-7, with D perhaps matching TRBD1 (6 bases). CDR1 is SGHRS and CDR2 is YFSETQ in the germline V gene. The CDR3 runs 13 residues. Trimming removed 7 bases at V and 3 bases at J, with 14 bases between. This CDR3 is CASSVPGHYEQYF. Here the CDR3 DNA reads TGCGCCAGCTCTGTGCCGGGACACTACGAGCAGTACTTC.

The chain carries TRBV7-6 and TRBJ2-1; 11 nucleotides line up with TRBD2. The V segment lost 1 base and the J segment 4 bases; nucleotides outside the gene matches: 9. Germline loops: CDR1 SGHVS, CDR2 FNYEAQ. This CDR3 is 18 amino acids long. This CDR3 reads CASSLGRGLAVLYNEQFF. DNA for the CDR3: TGTGCCAGCAGCTTAGGGCGGGGACTAGCGGTTTTGTACAATGAGCAGTTCTTC.

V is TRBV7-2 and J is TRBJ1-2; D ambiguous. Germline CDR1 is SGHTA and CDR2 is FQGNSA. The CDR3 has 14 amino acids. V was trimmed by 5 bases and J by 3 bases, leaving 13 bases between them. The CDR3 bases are TGTGCCAGCAGCCCCCCCGGGATCCACTATGGCTACACCTTC. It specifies CASSPPGIHYGYTF.

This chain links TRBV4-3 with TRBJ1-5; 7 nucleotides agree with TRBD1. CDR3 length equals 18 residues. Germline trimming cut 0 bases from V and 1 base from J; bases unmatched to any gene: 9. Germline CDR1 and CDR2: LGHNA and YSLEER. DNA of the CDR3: TGCGCCAGCAGCCAAGATCTGCTAGGCAGGGGGAGCAATCAGCCCCAGCATTTT. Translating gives CASSQDLLGRGSNQPQHF.

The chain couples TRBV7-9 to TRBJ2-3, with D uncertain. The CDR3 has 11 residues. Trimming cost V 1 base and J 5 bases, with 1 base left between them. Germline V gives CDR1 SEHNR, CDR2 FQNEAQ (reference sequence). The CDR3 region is CASSLEDTQYF. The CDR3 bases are TGTGCCAGCAGCTTAGAAGATACGCAGTATTTT.

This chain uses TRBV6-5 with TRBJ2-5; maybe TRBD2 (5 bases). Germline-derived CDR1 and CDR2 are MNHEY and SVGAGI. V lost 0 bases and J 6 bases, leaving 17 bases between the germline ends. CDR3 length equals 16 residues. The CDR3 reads CASSYSRAGPHQTQYF. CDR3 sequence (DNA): TGTGCCAGCAGTTACTCGAGGGCCGGCCCTCACCAGACCCAGTACTTC.

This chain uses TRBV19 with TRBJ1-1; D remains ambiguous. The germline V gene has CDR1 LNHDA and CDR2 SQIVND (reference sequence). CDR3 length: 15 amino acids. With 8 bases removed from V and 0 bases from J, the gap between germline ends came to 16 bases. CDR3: CASLSHRYMNTEAFF. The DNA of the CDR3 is TGTGCCAGTCTGTCGCATCGCTACATGAACACTGAAGCTTTCTTT.

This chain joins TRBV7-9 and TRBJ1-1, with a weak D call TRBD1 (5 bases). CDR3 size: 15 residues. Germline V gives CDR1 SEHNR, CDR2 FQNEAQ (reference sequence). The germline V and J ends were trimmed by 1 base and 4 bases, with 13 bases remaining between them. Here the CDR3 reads CASSLELGGITEAFF. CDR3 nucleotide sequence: TGTGCCAGCAGCTTAGAGCTGGGGGGGATCACTGAAGCTTTCTTT.

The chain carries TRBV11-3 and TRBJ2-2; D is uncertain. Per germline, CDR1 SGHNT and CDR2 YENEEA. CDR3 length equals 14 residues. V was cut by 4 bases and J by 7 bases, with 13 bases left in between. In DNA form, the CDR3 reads TGTGCCAGCAGCTCCCTCGACGTTGTCGGGGAGCTGTTTTTT. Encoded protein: CASSSLDVVGELFF.

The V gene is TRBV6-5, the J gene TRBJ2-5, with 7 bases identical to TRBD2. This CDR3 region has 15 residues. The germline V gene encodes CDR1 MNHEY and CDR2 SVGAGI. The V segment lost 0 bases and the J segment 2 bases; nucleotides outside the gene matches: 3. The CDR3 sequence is CASSYSGDYQETQYF. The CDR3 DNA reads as TGTGCCAGCAGTTACTCGGGGGACTATCAAGAGACCCAGTACTTC.

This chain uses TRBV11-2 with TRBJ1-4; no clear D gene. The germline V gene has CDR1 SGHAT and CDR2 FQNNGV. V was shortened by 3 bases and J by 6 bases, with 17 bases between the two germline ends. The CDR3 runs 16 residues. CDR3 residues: CASSFGRGREDEKLFF. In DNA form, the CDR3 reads TGTGCCAGCAGCTTTGGGCGGGGTAGAGAAGATGAAAAACTGTTTTTT.

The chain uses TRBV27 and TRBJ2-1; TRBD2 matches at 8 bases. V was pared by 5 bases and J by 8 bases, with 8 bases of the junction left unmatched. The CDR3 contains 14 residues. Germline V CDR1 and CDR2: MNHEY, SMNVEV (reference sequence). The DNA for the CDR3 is TGTGCCAGCAGTCCCCCGGGACTAGTCTATGAGCAGTTCTTC. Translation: CASSPPGLVYEQFF.

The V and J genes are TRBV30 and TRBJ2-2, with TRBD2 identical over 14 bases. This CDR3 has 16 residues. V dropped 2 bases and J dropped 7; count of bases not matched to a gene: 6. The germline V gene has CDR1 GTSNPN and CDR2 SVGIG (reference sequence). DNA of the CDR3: TGTGCCTGGAGTACCGGGACTAGCGGGGGCTACGGGGAGCTGTTTTTT. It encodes CAWSTGTSGGYGELFF.

CDR3 sequence reads: CASSLGGPRTLRMGYVHTF. The CDR3 DNA sequence: TGCGCCAGCAGCTTGGGGGGTCCACGGACTCTTAGGATGGGATATGTCCACACCTTC. The chain recombines TRBV5-1 with TRBJ1-2; D call uncertain. Deletions cut 0 bases from V and 12 bases from J, with 33 bases between. The CDR3 is 19 amino acids. CDR1 and CDR2 from the germline V gene are SGHRS and YFSETQ.

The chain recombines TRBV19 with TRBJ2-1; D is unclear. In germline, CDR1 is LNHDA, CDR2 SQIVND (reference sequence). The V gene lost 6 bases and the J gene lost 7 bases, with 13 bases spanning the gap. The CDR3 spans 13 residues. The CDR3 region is CASRGSVGNEQFF. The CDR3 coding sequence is TGTGCCAGTAGGGGGTCAGTGGGAAATGAGCAGTTCTTC.

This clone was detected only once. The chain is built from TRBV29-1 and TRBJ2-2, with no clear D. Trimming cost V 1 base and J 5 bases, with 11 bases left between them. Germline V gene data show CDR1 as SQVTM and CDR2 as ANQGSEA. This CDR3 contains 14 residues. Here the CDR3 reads CSVEVGIATGELFF. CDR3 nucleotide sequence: TGCAGCGTTGAAGTGGGGATTGCTACCGGGGAGCTGTTTTTT.